This record looks at one TCR beta chain sequence and its context. Its antigen is not known. This sample was included in a study of blood T cells in healthy people across ages. Overall study results and limits: A roughly linear age-dependent decrease characterized TCR beta diversity per million T cells.

The V gene end was trimmed by 5 bases and the J gene end by 7 bases; junction bases not matched to a gene: 9. The CDR3 totals 14 residues. Germline V lookup: CDR1 DFQATT, CDR2 SNEGSKA (reference sequence). A second PCR of roughly 7 to 11 cycles used a sample-barcoded 5' primer and a J-beta primer mix. TCRdb re-called the 5' RACE reads through MiXCR, storing one row per CDR3 protein. The table includes roughly 800,000 distinct CDR3 sequences, 55% to 70% detected once. The sequencing sample was made of blood. The receptor's source is a man aged 25-40 years in good health. The chain joins TRBV20-1 to TRBJ2-1; the match to TRBD2 covers 9 bases. In DNA form, the CDR3 reads TGCAGTGCTCCAGGGACTAGCCGCTGGAATGAGCAGTTCTTC. This codes for CSAPGTSRWNEQFF.